Listed below are T cell receptor beta chains from one sample, sequenced in a study of cytomegalovirus exposure and HLA in healthy donors. The data were produced by immunoSEQ multiplex PCR, yet TCRdb's version contains in-frame clones alone and is incomplete. The sample consists of around 180,000 clones, around 83% of them appearing once. The specimen sequenced was PBMCs. These receptors all stem from a woman aged 40 to 49 in good health and CMV-seronegative. Each CDR3 is given with its conserved first and last residue. The order of the fields is D gene, V gene, J gene, clone size, CDR3 protein, CDR3 DNA. D genes are given only for firm matches. Expanded clones get a size class; other rows say once, few or many, or leave the size out.

TRBD1,TRBV27,TRBJ1-2,-,CASSSRTGHYGYTF,TGTGCCAGCAGTTCAAGGACAGGGCACTATGGCTACACCTTC
-,TRBV29-1,TRBJ1-1,few,CSEAQGATEAFF,TGCAGCGAGGCACAGGGAGCCACTGAAGCTTTCTTT
TRBD2,TRBV5-1,TRBJ2-1,-,CASRGVAGEVEQFF,TGCGCCAGCAGGGGAGTAGCGGGAGAGGTTGAGCAGTTCTTC
-,TRBV19,TRBJ2-7,once,CASSIGQGGLGEQYF,TGTGCCAGTAGTATCGGGCAAGGGGGTTTGGGGGAGCAGTACTTC
-,TRBV7-9,TRBJ2-4,few,CASSVDSRLAKNIQYF,TGTGCCAGCAGCGTAGACAGTAGGCTAGCCAAAAACATTCAGTACTTC
-,TRBV19,TRBJ1-3,-,CASISRGQSIGNTIYF,TGTGCCAGTATCTCCCGTGGGCAATCTATTGGAAACACCATATATTTT
TRBD1,TRBV19,TRBJ1-5,-,CASAGQGNQPQHF,TGTGCCAGCGCCGGACAGGGCAATCAGCCCCAGCATTTT
-,TRBV19,TRBJ2-7,-,CASRQGVDGEQYF,TGTGCCAGTAGACAGGGTGTTGATGGGGAGCAGTACTTC
-,TRBV2,TRBJ2-5,-,CASSEQGGQETQYF,TGTGCCAGCAGTGAGCAGGGAGGCCAAGAGACCCAGTACTTC
TRBD1,TRBV9,TRBJ1-1,-,CASSYGQGRDTEAFF,TGTGCCAGCAGCTATGGACAGGGGAGAGACACTGAAGCTTTCTTT
TRBD1,TRBV7-2,TRBJ2-7,-,CASSGQGSSYEQYF,TGTGCCAGCAGCGGACAGGGTAGCTCCTACGAGCAGTACTTC
TRBD1,TRBV4-3,TRBJ1-3,once,CASSLRQGPTSGNTIYF,TGCGCCAGCAGCCTTAGACAGGGCCCTACCTCTGGAAACACCATATATTTT
TRBD2,TRBV19,TRBJ2-1,-,CASATSGRASSSYNEQFF,TGTGCCAGTGCAACTAGCGGGAGGGCCTCGAGCTCCTACAATGAGCAGTTCTTC
-,TRBV2,TRBJ1-2,few,CASSADRMNYGYTF,TGTGCCAGCAGTGCCGACAGGATGAACTATGGCTACACCTTC
-,TRBV27,TRBJ1-5,-,CASSSSGMNNQPQHF,TGTGCCAGCAGCTCCTCAGGGATGAACAATCAGCCCCAGCATTTT
-,TRBV7-2,TRBJ2-5,once,CASSRPRALVETQYF,TGTGCCAGCAGCAGACCCAGGGCTCTAGTAGAGACCCAGTACTTC
-,TRBV21-1,TRBJ1-1,-,CASSKGDPGRGARSTEAFF,TGTGCCAGCAGCAAAGGCGACCCGGGGCGGGGCGCGAGATCCACTGAAGCTTTCTTT
-,TRBV6-5,TRBJ2-1,once,CASSRHLRRNEQFF,TGTGCCAGCAGTCGCCACCTCCGGAGGAATGAGCAGTTCTTC
TRBD2,TRBV7-8,TRBJ2-3,-,CASSTIAGKSTDTQYF,TGTGCCAGCAGCACAATAGCGGGAAAAAGCACAGATACGCAGTATTTT
TRBD2,TRBV27,TRBJ2-1,-,CASSLSSGSVSYNEQFF,TGTGCCAGCAGTTTATCCAGCGGGAGTGTCTCCTACAATGAGCAGTTCTTC
TRBD1,TRBV19,TRBJ1-1,-,CASYSEGANTEAFF,TGTGCCAGTTACTCGGAGGGGGCCAACACTGAAGCTTTCTTT
-,TRBV5-6,TRBJ1-3,-,CASSPGISAGNTIYF,TGTGCCAGCAGCCCCGGGATCTCGGCTGGAAACACCATATATTTT
TRBD2,TRBV11-3,TRBJ2-3,-,CASSPRGSGGSTDTQYF,TGTGCCAGCAGCCCTAGGGGGAGCGGGGGAAGCACAGATACGCAGTATTTT
TRBD2,TRBV29-1,TRBJ2-1,-,CSVGPLAAYNEQFF,TGCAGCGTTGGTCCACTAGCGGCTTACAATGAGCAGTTCTTC
-,TRBV7-9,TRBJ2-1,-,CASSGTNSYNEQFF,TGTGCCAGCAGCGGGACAAACTCCTACAATGAGCAGTTCTTC
TRBD1,TRBV7-9,TRBJ1-1,-,CSSSFARDSEAFF,TGTTCCAGCAGCTTTGCCCGGGACAGTGAAGCTTTCTTT
-,TRBV5-5,TRBJ2-2,-,CASSLTAVTGELFF,TGTGCCAGCAGCTTGACTGCTGTCACCGGGGAGCTGTTTTTT
-,TRBV7-9,TRBJ2-1,-,CASSLTSEQFF,TGTGCCAGCAGCCTTACAAGTGAGCAGTTCTTC
TRBD2,TRBV5-1,TRBJ2-1,-,CASSLVIAGGHNEQFF,TGCGCCAGCAGCTTGGTGATAGCGGGAGGCCACAATGAGCAGTTCTTC
-,TRBV30,TRBJ1-2,-,CAGGEGYGYTF,TGTGCCGGCGGGGAGGGCTATGGCTACACCTTC
-,TRBV4-1,TRBJ1-2,-,CASSQVRGNGYTF,TGCGCCAGCAGCCAAGTACGGGGGAATGGCTACACCTTC
-,TRBV7-9,TRBJ1-4,-,CASSLYNSGNEKLFF,TGTGCCAGCAGCTTATATAATTCGGGTAATGAAAAACTGTTTTTT
-,TRBV27,TRBJ2-2,-,CASVSLNTGELFF,TGTGCCAGCGTTTCACTGAACACCGGGGAGCTGTTTTTT
TRBD2,TRBV14,TRBJ2-6,-,CASSFRPGGVDVLTF,TGTGCCAGCAGCTTCCGCCCGGGAGGGGTGGACGTCCTGACTTTC
-,TRBV29-1,TRBJ2-3,few,CSVALQGGYRGIVTDTQYF,TGCAGCGTTGCTCTCCAGGGTGGTTATCGCGGGATTGTCACAGATACGCAGTATTTT
TRBD1,TRBV7-2,TRBJ2-5,few,CASSLDSWVGQGAKETQYF,TGTGCCAGCAGCTTAGATTCATGGGTAGGACAGGGGGCAAAAGAGACCCAGTACTTC
TRBD2,TRBV6-5,TRBJ2-2,-,CASKLGGGSGELFF,TGTGCCAGCAAGCTCGGGGGGGGAAGCGGGGAGCTGTTTTTT
TRBD2,TRBV19,TRBJ2-7,-,CASSGASGRADSEQYF,TGTGCCAGTAGTGGGGCTAGCGGGAGGGCCGATAGCGAGCAGTACTTC
TRBD1,TRBV7-9,TRBJ2-2,-,CASSPRTGLREATGELFF,TGTGCCAGCAGCCCACGGACAGGGCTGCGGGAAGCCACCGGGGAGCTGTTTTTT
TRBD2,TRBV4-2,TRBJ2-3,-,CASSQERRSSGGTDTQYF,TGTGCCAGCAGCCAAGAAAGAAGGTCTAGCGGGGGCACAGATACGCAGTATTTT
TRBD1,TRBV11-2,TRBJ1-2,-,CASSPPDWDRGPSNYGYTF,TGTGCCAGCAGCCCCCCTGACTGGGACAGGGGCCCAAGTAACTATGGCTACACCTTC
-,TRBV23-1,TRBJ1-2,-,CASRGTISNYGYTF,TGCGCCAGCAGAGGGACAATCAGTAACTATGGCTACACCTTC
-,TRBV5-1,TRBJ2-5,-,CASSRGNREGRQETQYF,TGCGCCAGCAGCCGAGGGAACAGGGAAGGGCGACAAGAGACCCAGTACTTC